The rows below give T cell receptor beta chains drawn from one sample of a study of T cell responses to AZD1222 COVID-19 vaccine. Only in-frame clones appear in the TCRdb table, and some are missing; sequencing was by immunoSEQ multiplex PCR. The sample records 190,000 or so clones, 80% to 95% being singletons. The sample was peripheral blood, taken 28 days after the second AZD1222 dose. These receptors all stem from an adult who received the AZD1222 COVID-19 vaccine. CDR3s include the opening cysteine and the closing phenylalanine or tryptophan. Each record gives: clone size, V gene, D gene, J gene, CDR3 DNA, CDR3 protein. The D gene is left open where the match is weak. Clone size appears in some rows only: once, few, many, or a class for an expanded clone.

size: .; V: TRBV3-1/TRBV3-2; D: .; J: TRBJ2-3; DNA: TGTGCCAGCAGCCTGGGGGGTGCAAGGAGTACAGATACGCAGTATTTT; CDR3: CASSLGGARSTDTQYF
size: .; V: TRBV14; D: .; J: TRBJ1-6; DNA: TGTGCCAGCAGCCAAGGCAGGTATAATTCACCCCTCCACTTT; CDR3: CASSQGRYNSPLHF
size: .; V: TRBV5-6; D: .; J: TRBJ1-4; DNA: TGTGCCAGCAGCTTGGTTGGGCGAAAACTGTTTTTT; CDR3: CASSLVGRKLFF
size: .; V: TRBV6-1; D: .; J: TRBJ2-7; DNA: TGTGCCAGCAGTGATGGGGCCGGCTACGAGCAGTACTTC; CDR3: CASSDGAGYEQYF
size: .; V: TRBV29-1; D: .; J: TRBJ1-1; DNA: TGCAGCGTTCATGGGGGGGCTGAAGCTTTCTTT; CDR3: CSVHGGAEAFF
size: .; V: TRBV7-9; D: TRBD1; J: TRBJ2-7; DNA: TGTGCCAGCAGTCACCGGACAGGGGGCTACGAGCAGTACTTC; CDR3: CASSHRTGGYEQYF
size: .; V: TRBV7-9; D: .; J: TRBJ1-5; DNA: TGTGCCAGCAGCCCCACAGGGATGGGGCAGCCCCAGCATTTT; CDR3: CASSPTGMGQPQHF
size: .; V: TRBV30; D: .; J: TRBJ1-4; DNA: TGTGCCTGGAGCCCCGGGACGAATGAAAAACTGTTTTTT; CDR3: CAWSPGTNEKLFF
size: .; V: TRBV14; D: .; J: TRBJ1-2; DNA: TGTGCCAGCAGCCAACAGCCTAACTATGGCTACACCTTC; CDR3: CASSQQPNYGYTF
size: once; V: TRBV19; D: .; J: TRBJ2-3; DNA: TGTGCCAGTAGTATAGCCGGCGGGGTCACAGATACGCAGTATTTT; CDR3: CASSIAGGVTDTQYF
size: once; V: TRBV2; D: .; J: TRBJ1-6; DNA: TGTGCCAGCAGTGGAAATCGGGGATGGAATTCACCCCTCCACTTT; CDR3: CASSGNRGWNSPLHF
size: .; V: TRBV12-3/TRBV12-4; D: .; J: TRBJ2-2; DNA: TGTGCCAGCAGTAGGGGCGCCAGCGGGGAGCTGTTTTTT; CDR3: CASSRGASGELFF
size: once; V: TRBV29-1; D: TRBD1; J: TRBJ1-1; DNA: TGCAGCGTCAGGACAGGGGGCGGGAGCACTGAAGCTTTCTTT; CDR3: CSVRTGGGSTEAFF
size: .; V: TRBV30; D: .; J: TRBJ1-4; DNA: TGTGCCTGGACAGACGGAACTAATGAAAAACTGTTTTTT; CDR3: CAWTDGTNEKLFF
size: .; V: TRBV5-1; D: TRBD1; J: TRBJ1-1; DNA: TGCGCCAGCAGCTTGGCCGGCAGGGGGGACACTGAAGCTTTCTTT; CDR3: CASSLAGRGDTEAFF
size: once; V: TRBV15; D: .; J: TRBJ1-1; DNA: TGTGCCACCAGGGCGGGCAGTTTGAACACTGAAGCTTTCTTT; CDR3: CATRAGSLNTEAFF
size: .; V: TRBV4-3; D: .; J: TRBJ2-1; DNA: TGCGCCAGCAGCCCGAACCCGAGGCCCACAAACAATGAGCAGTTCTTC; CDR3: CASSPNPRPTNNEQFF
size: .; V: TRBV28; D: .; J: TRBJ1-6; DNA: TGTGCCAGCAGCCCAGGGGCCAGTTCCTCCTATAATTCACCCCTCCACTTT; CDR3: CASSPGASSSYNSPLHF
size: .; V: TRBV30; D: .; J: TRBJ1-6; DNA: TGTGCCTGGAGAGAGGTGACAAGTAATTCACCCCTCCACTTT; CDR3: CAWREVTSNSPLHF
size: once; V: TRBV11-1; D: TRBD1; J: TRBJ1-1; DNA: TGTGCCAGCAGCTGGGGCAGGGGGCGTGAAGCTTTCTTT; CDR3: CASSWGRGREAFF
size: .; V: TRBV12-3/TRBV12-4; D: .; J: TRBJ2-7; DNA: TGTGCCAGCAGTTTCCTGGAAGAGCAGTACTTC; CDR3: CASSFLEEQYF
size: .; V: TRBV4-3; D: .; J: TRBJ1-4; DNA: TGCGCCAGCAGCCCAGGTGGGACTCCTAATGAAAAACTGTTTTTT; CDR3: CASSPGGTPNEKLFF
size: few; V: TRBV5-1; D: .; J: TRBJ1-6; DNA: TGCGCCAGCAGCTTGGAGCCCGGCAGGGTCTATTCACCCCTCCACTTT; CDR3: CASSLEPGRVYSPLHF
size: .; V: TRBV27; D: TRBD1; J: TRBJ2-7; DNA: TGTGCCAGCAGTAGGGACAGGGTCCCCTCCTACGAGCAGTACTTC; CDR3: CASSRDRVPSYEQYF
size: once; V: TRBV6-2/TRBV6-3; D: TRBD2; J: TRBJ2-3; DNA: TGTGCCAGCAGTTACCACTCTCCAGCGGGAGGTTCAGATACGCAGTATTTT; CDR3: CASSYHSPAGGSDTQYF
size: .; V: TRBV5-4; D: .; J: TRBJ1-1; DNA: TGTGCCAGCAGCTTGGGACGAAGGAACACTGAAGCTTTCTTT; CDR3: CASSLGRRNTEAFF
size: few; V: TRBV19; D: .; J: TRBJ1-2; DNA: TGTGCCAGTAGTATGGACAGAGACTCCTATGGCTACACCTTC; CDR3: CASSMDRDSYGYTF
size: .; V: TRBV10-3; D: TRBD1; J: TRBJ2-2; DNA: TGTGCCTCCCAGGGCGGGGACAGGGGCGGGGAGCTGTTTTTT; CDR3: CASQGGDRGGELFF
size: .; V: TRBV3-1/TRBV3-2; D: .; J: TRBJ1-6; DNA: TGTGCCAGCAGCAATCAGGGGACACCCCTCCACTTT; CDR3: CASSNQGTPLHF
size: once; V: TRBV6-5; D: .; J: TRBJ1-1; DNA: TGTGCCAGCCGGAGTGAGGGGATGGGGAACACTGAAGCTTTCTTT; CDR3: CASRSEGMGNTEAFF
size: .; V: TRBV5-1; D: .; J: TRBJ1-2; DNA: TGCGCCAGCAGCCGAAGAGAGGATGGGCTACACGAGATCTATGGCTACACCTTC; CDR3: CASSRREDGLHEIYGYTF
size: .; V: TRBV7-3; D: .; J: TRBJ1-2; DNA: TGTGCCAGCAGCCTTGGCGGTTATCATGGCTACACCTTC; CDR3: CASSLGGYHGYTF
size: .; V: TRBV19; D: TRBD1; J: TRBJ1-5; DNA: TGTGCCAGTAGTATAAGGGACAGGGGCCCGGAGCCCCAGCATTTT; CDR3: CASSIRDRGPEPQHF
size: .; V: TRBV28; D: TRBD1; J: TRBJ2-7; DNA: TGTGCCAGCAGCCCTAGGGACAGTTTGCGCAACGAAGACTACGAGCAGTACTTC; CDR3: CASSPRDSLRNEDYEQYF
size: .; V: TRBV7-3; D: .; J: TRBJ2-1; DNA: TGTGCCAGCAGCTTAACAGGGAATCGGTACAATGAGCAGTTCTTC; CDR3: CASSLTGNRYNEQFF
size: .; V: TRBV3-1/TRBV3-2; D: .; J: TRBJ1-5; DNA: TGTGCCAGCAGCCAGGAACAGGTTGGGCCCCAGCATTTT; CDR3: CASSQEQVGPQHF
size: once; V: TRBV19; D: .; J: TRBJ1-4; DNA: TGTGCCAGTAGTATGGCGCCACGTTCGGGGGGACTGTTTTTT; CDR3: CASSMAPRSGGLFF
size: .; V: TRBV19; D: .; J: TRBJ1-5; DNA: TGTGCCAGTAGTCGCCAGTGGGGGGCATTGCAGCCCCAGCATTTT; CDR3: CASSRQWGALQPQHF
size: .; V: TRBV5-4; D: .; J: TRBJ1-1; DNA: TGTGCCAGCAGCCCCGAGGGCCTGGGGATGAACACTGAAGCTTTCTTT; CDR3: CASSPEGLGMNTEAFF
size: .; V: TRBV6-5; D: .; J: TRBJ1-1; DNA: TGTGCCAGCGTTATCGGGGGCCAACAATTTGAAGCTTTCTTT; CDR3: CASVIGGQQFEAFF
size: .; V: TRBV28; D: TRBD2; J: TRBJ2-2; DNA: TGTGCCAGCAGGGGGGGAGGGCCCACCGGGGAGCTGTTTTTT; CDR3: CASRGGGPTGELFF
size: once; V: TRBV3-1/TRBV3-2; D: .; J: TRBJ2-7; DNA: TGTGCCAGCAGCCGGGTACAGGGTCGGGAGCAGTACTTC; CDR3: CASSRVQGREQYF
size: .; V: TRBV18; D: .; J: TRBJ2-7; DNA: TGTGCCAGCTCACCAACACAAACCTACGAGCAGTACTTC; CDR3: CASSPTQTYEQYF
size: .; V: TRBV7-9; D: TRBD1; J: TRBJ1-6; DNA: TGTGCCAGCAGCTTAGTTGGACAGGGTGGATCACCCCTCCACTTT; CDR3: CASSLVGQGGSPLHF
size: .; V: TRBV19; D: .; J: TRBJ1-1; DNA: TGTGCCAGTAGTTGGGCCAGAGGGACTGAAGCTTTCTTT; CDR3: CASSWARGTEAFF
size: once; V: TRBV7-9; D: .; J: TRBJ2-4; DNA: TGTGCCAGCAGCCGGGGACAACTAGCCAAAAACATTCAGTACTTC; CDR3: CASSRGQLAKNIQYF
size: .; V: TRBV30; D: TRBD2; J: TRBJ2-5; DNA: TGTGCCTGGAGATTAGCGGGGGGACCACAAGAGACCCAGTACTTC; CDR3: CAWRLAGGPQETQYF
size: .; V: TRBV19; D: TRBD2; J: TRBJ2-1; DNA: TGTGCCAGCCAGGTAGCGGGGGGTTACAATGAGCAGTTCTTC; CDR3: CASQVAGGYNEQFF
size: .; V: TRBV11-2; D: .; J: TRBJ2-1; DNA: TGTGCCAGCAGCCGGGACTTCTACAATGAGCAGTTCTTC; CDR3: CASSRDFYNEQFF
size: .; V: TRBV9; D: .; J: TRBJ1-3; DNA: TGTGCCAGCAGCCCGGGGACTGTCTCTGGAAACACCATATATTTT; CDR3: CASSPGTVSGNTIYF
size: .; V: TRBV5-1; D: TRBD2; J: TRBJ2-1; DNA: TGCGCCAGCAGCTTGGGGGGACTACTGTCCACGTTTTCCTACAATGAGCAGTTCTTC; CDR3: CASSLGGLLSTFSYNEQFF
size: .; V: TRBV7-2; D: TRBD2; J: TRBJ2-7; DNA: TGTGCCAGCAGTGTCCGGGGACTACAAGTTTACGAGCAGTACTTC; CDR3: CASSVRGLQVYEQYF
size: .; V: TRBV5-4; D: TRBD1; J: TRBJ2-4; DNA: TGTGCCAGCAGCACGACAGGGGGTGACATTCAGTACTTC; CDR3: CASSTTGGDIQYF
size: once; V: TRBV4-3; D: .; J: TRBJ1-2; DNA: TGCGCCAGCAGCCAAGCCAGAAACTATGGCTACACCTTC; CDR3: CASSQARNYGYTF
size: few; V: TRBV3-1/TRBV3-2; D: TRBD2; J: TRBJ2-1; DNA: TGTGCCAGCAGCCACCGACTAGCGGGGTTGAGAGATGAGCAGTTCTTC; CDR3: CASSHRLAGLRDEQFF
size: .; V: TRBV29-1; D: .; J: TRBJ1-3; DNA: TGCAGCGTTGAAGAACCTAACTCTGGAAACACCATATATTTT; CDR3: CSVEEPNSGNTIYF
size: once; V: TRBV18; D: .; J: TRBJ1-2; DNA: TGTGCCAGCTCACCACGGGGAAACTATGGCTACACCTTC; CDR3: CASSPRGNYGYTF
size: .; V: TRBV19; D: .; J: TRBJ2-7; DNA: TGTGCCAGTAGTCCACCGGGACATAGGAACTACGAGCAGTACTTC; CDR3: CASSPPGHRNYEQYF